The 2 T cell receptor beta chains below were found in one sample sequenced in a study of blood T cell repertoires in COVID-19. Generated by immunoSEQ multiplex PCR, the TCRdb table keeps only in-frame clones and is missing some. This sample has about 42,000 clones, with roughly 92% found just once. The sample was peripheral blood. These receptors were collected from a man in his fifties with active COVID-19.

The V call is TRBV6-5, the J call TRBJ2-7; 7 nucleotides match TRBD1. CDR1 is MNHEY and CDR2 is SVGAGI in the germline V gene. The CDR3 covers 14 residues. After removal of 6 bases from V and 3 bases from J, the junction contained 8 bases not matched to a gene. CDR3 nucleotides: TGTGCCAGCAGCAGACAGGGCCCTAGCTACGAGCAGTACTTC. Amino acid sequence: CASSRQGPSYEQYF.

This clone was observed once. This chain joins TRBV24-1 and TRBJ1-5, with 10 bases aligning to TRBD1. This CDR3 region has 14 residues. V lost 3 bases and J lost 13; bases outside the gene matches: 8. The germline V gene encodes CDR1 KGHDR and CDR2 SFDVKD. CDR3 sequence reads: CATSDPRTGGPQHF. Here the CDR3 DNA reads TGTGCCACCAGTGATCCCCGGACAGGGGGTCCTCAGCATTTT.